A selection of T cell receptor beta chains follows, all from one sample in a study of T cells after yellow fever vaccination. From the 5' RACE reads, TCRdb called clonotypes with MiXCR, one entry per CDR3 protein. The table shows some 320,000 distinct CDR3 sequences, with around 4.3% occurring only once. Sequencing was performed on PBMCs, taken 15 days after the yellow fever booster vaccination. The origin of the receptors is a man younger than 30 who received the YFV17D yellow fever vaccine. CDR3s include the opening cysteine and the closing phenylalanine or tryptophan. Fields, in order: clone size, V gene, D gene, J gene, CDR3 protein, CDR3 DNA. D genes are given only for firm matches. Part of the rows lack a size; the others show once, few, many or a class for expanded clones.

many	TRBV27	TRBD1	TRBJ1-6	CASSRDRSPYNSPLHF	TGTGCCAGCAGTCGGGACAGGTCCCCCTATAATTCACCCCTCCACTTT
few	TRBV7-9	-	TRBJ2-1	CASSHRPDSSYNEQFF	TGTGCCAGCAGTCACAGACCGGACAGCTCCTACAATGAGCAGTTCTTC
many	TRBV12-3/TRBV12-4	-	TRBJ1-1	CASTLQLGITEAFF	TGTGCCAGCACCCTACAACTTGGGATCACTGAAGCTTTCTTT
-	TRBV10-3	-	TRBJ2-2	CAIGSVNTGELFF	TGTGCCATCGGGAGTGTCAACACCGGGGAGCTGTTTTTT
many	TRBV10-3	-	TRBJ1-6	CAISEGFRNSPLHF	TGTGCCATCAGTGAAGGGTTTCGAAATTCACCCCTCCACTTT
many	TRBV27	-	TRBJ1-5	CASRRAGSNQPQHF	TGTGCCAGCAGAAGGGCTGGAAGCAATCAGCCCCAGCATTTT
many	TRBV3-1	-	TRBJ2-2	CASSQAKSGMSGELFF	TGTGCCAGCAGCCAAGCAAAGTCAGGGATGAGCGGGGAGCTGTTTTTT
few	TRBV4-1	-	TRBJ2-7	CASSQDTGRREQYF	TGCGCCAGCAGCCAAGATACAGGGAGGCGCGAGCAGTACTTC
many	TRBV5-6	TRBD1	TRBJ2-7	CASSPLGQVYEQYF	TGTGCCAGCAGCCCCCTTGGACAGGTTTACGAGCAGTACTTC
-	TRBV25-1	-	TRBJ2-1	CASSQGYSEQFF	TGTGCCAGCAGTCAGGGGTATAGTGAGCAGTTCTTC
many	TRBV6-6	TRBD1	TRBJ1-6	CASRPTGSPLHF	TGTGCCAGCAGACCGACAGGGTCACCCCTCCACTTT
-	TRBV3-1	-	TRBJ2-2	CASSQVRPPGELFF	TGTGCCAGCAGCCAAGTTCGACCCCCCGGGGAGCTGTTTTTT
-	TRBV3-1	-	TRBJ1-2	CASSPGREAGYTF	TGTGCCAGCAGCCCCGGCAGGGAAGCTGGCTACACCTTC
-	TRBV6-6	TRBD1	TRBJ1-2	CASSYQGANAMLNYGYTF	TGTGCCAGCAGTTACCAGGGGGCAAATGCTATGCTCAACTATGGCTACACCTTC
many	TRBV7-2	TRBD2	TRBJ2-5	CASSLDSGGRETQYF	TGTGCCAGCAGCTTAGACAGCGGGGGGAGAGAGACCCAGTACTTC
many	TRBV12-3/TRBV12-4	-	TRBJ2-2	CASSRPARDTGELFF	TGTGCCAGCAGTCGCCCAGCGCGCGACACCGGGGAGCTGTTTTTT
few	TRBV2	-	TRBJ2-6	CASRQVSGANVLTF	TGTGCCAGCAGGCAGGTCTCTGGGGCCAACGTCCTGACTTTC
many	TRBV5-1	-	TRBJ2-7	CASSLEGAYEQYF	TGCGCCAGCAGCTTGGAAGGGGCCTACGAGCAGTACTTC
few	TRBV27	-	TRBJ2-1	CASSQFRGWYEANEQFF	TGTGCCAGCAGTCAGTTTCGGGGGTGGTACGAAGCCAATGAGCAGTTCTTC
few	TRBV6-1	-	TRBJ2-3	CATGGRPDTQYF	TGTGCCACCGGGGGCCGGCCAGATACGCAGTATTTT
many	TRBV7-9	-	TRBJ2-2	CASSSQGRVRRTGELFF	TGTGCCAGCAGCTCCCAGGGGCGGGTACGAAGGACCGGGGAGCTGTTTTTT
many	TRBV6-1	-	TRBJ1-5	CASSEFLGYSNQPQHF	TGTGCCAGCAGTGAATTTCTGGGATATAGCAATCAGCCCCAGCATTTT
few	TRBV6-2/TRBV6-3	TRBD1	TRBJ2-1	CASLTGTVNYNEQFF	TGTGCCAGCCTAACGGGGACAGTTAACTACAATGAGCAGTTCTTC
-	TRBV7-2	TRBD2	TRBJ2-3	CASSLVFGGDSTDTQYF	TGTGCCAGCAGCTTAGTCTTCGGGGGGGATAGCACAGATACGCAGTATTTT
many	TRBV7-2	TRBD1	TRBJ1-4	CASRETGVGEKLFF	TGTGCCAGCAGGGAGACAGGGGTGGGTGAAAAACTGTTTTTT
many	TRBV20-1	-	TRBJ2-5	CSARDWGEETQYF	TGCAGTGCTAGAGATTGGGGGGAAGAGACCCAGTACTTC
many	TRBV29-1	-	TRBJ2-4	CSVEEGPRDIQYF	TGCAGCGTTGAAGAGGGACCTCGGGACATTCAGTACTTC
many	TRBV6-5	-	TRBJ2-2	CASSRGLFNTGELFF	TGTGCCAGCAGCCGCGGACTATTTAACACCGGGGAGCTGTTTTTT
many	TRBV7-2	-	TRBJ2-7	CASSITLYEQYF	TGTGCCAGCAGCATCACCCTTTACGAGCAGTACTTC
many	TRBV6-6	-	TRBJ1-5	CASSTSVGIGRQPQHF	TGTGCCAGCAGTACATCAGTGGGGATTGGGAGGCAGCCCCAGCATTTT
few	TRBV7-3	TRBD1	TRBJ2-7	CASSQWGGDRAWGEQYF	TGTGCCAGCAGCCAATGGGGCGGGGACAGGGCCTGGGGGGAGCAGTACTTC
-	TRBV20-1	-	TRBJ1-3	CSADDWTSGMTGNTIYF	TGCAGTGCCGATGACTGGACTTCAGGGATGACGGGAAACACCATATATTTT
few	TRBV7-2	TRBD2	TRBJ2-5	CASSLALFGTSGGPGETQYF	TGTGCCAGCAGCTTAGCGCTGTTCGGTACTAGCGGGGGGCCGGGGGAGACCCAGTACTTC
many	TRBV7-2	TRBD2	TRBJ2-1	CASRQTSGGYNEQFF	TGTGCCAGCAGACAGACTAGCGGGGGGTACAATGAGCAGTTCTTC
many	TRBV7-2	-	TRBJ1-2	CASSLGAVRYGYTF	TGTGCCAGCAGCTTAGGTGCAGTCCGCTATGGCTACACCTTC
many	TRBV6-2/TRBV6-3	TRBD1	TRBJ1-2	CASSYVGQGALGYTF	TGTGCCAGCAGTTACGTCGGACAGGGGGCGCTTGGCTACACCTTC
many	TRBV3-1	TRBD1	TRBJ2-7	CASSQGTGAYEQYF	TGTGCCAGCAGCCAAGGGACAGGGGCCTACGAGCAGTACTTC
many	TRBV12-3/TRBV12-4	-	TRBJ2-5	CASSLSHGTQYF	TGTGCCAGCAGTTTATCCCATGGGACCCAGTACTTC
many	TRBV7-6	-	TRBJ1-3	CASSLAGHSGNTIYF	TGTGCCAGCAGCTTAGCTGGGCACAGCGGAAACACCATATATTTT
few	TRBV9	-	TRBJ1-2	CASSVGLSYGYTF	TGTGCCAGCAGCGTGGGACTTAGCTATGGCTACACCTTC
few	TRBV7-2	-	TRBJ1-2	CASSLAAGKYINYGYTF	TGTGCCAGCAGCTTAGCCGCAGGGAAATACATTAACTATGGCTACACCTTC
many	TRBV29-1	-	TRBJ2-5	CSVAQNLPGTSETQYF	TGCAGCGTTGCGCAGAACCTCCCGGGGACGTCGGAGACCCAGTACTTC
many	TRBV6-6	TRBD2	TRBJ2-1	CASSSSGPRNEQFF	TGTGCCAGCAGCTCTAGCGGGCCGAGGAATGAGCAGTTCTTC
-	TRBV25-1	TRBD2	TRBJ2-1	CASSERRTSGDSYNEQFF	TGTGCCAGCAGTGAAAGGAGGACTAGCGGGGACTCCTACAATGAGCAGTTCTTC
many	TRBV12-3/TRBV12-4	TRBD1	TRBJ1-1	CASSWTGQFGTEAFF	TGTGCCAGCAGTTGGACAGGGCAGTTTGGCACTGAAGCTTTCTTT
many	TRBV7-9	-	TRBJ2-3	CASSLVRGSTDTQYF	TGTGCCAGCAGCTTAGTGAGGGGGTCCACAGATACGCAGTATTTT
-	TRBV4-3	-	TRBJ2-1	CASSQERRGGIDEQFF	TGCGCCAGCAGCCAAGAGAGGAGGGGGGGCATCGATGAGCAGTTCTTC
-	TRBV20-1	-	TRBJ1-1	CSARESPVISEAFF	TGCAGTGCTAGAGAATCGCCTGTGATCTCTGAAGCTTTCTTT
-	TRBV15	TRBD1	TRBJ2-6	CATSRGTGSGANVLTF	TGTGCCACCAGCAGGGGGACAGGTTCTGGGGCCAACGTCCTGACTTTC
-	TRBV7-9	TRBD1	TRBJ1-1	CASSRTGEAEAFF	TGTGCCAGCAGCCGCACAGGGGAGGCTGAAGCTTTCTTT
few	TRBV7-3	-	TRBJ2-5	CASSLLGGLQETQYF	TGTGCCAGCAGCTTACTTGGGGGGCTCCAAGAGACCCAGTACTTC
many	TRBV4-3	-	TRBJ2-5	CASSQDWAEGRETQYF	TGCGCCAGCAGCCAAGATTGGGCCGAGGGAAGGGAGACCCAGTACTTC
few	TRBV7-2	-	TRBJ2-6	CASSLVRGPGANVLTF	TGTGCCAGCAGCTTGGTCCGAGGTCCTGGGGCCAACGTCCTGACTTTC
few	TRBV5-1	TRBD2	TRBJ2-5	CASSLGTASGKETQYF	TGCGCCAGCAGCTTGGGGACGGCTAGCGGAAAAGAGACCCAGTACTTC
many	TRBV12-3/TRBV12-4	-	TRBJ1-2	CASSLKAGGYTF	TGTGCCAGCAGTTTAAAGGCGGGCGGCTACACCTTC